Presented here are 15 T cell receptor beta chains from one specimen sequenced in a study of T cells in Graves' hyperthyroidism and ophthalmopathy (dated by TCRdb to about 2019). The library was obtained by multiplex PCR. Sequencing was performed on an Illumina HiSeq 2000. The TCR beta CDR3 regions were amplified from the RNA transcripts. The TCR CDR3 was subjected to a first round of RT-PCR using the HTBI primer set and the Qiagen OneStep RT-PCR kit. TCRdb ran its own pipeline on the public reads, namely fastp trimming at Q25 and MiXCR clone calling, and kept in-frame beta chains. Identical CDR3 protein sequences are pooled into one entry, listed with their most common genes and DNA. Counted in this sample were about 260,000 distinct CDR3 sequences; around a quarter of them appeared once. Approximately 30% of the sample is taken by the ten largest. What was sequenced was blood. The receptor source for this set is a middle-aged man with Graves' hyperthyroidism that later progressed to Graves' ophthalmopathy.

This clonotype was detected many times. A junction boundary mismatches the germline segment, possibly from a read error. The chain joins TRBV5-1 to TRBJ2-5; D is unresolved. The CDR3 spans 13 residues. The germline CDR1 and CDR2 sequences are SGHRS and YFSETQ. The CDR3 region is CASSLYRQEAQYF. CDR3 nucleotide sequence: TGCGCCAGCAGCTTGTATAGGCAAGAGGCCCAGTACTTC.

The V call is TRBV5-1, the J call TRBJ1-5, with D unresolved. The CDR3 sequence is 13 residues long. Germline V gene sequence: CDR1 SGHRS, CDR2 YFSETQ. V dropped 0 bases and J dropped 6 bases, with 7 bases sitting between them. CDR3 sequence (DNA): TGCGCCAGCAGCTTGGGTGACTTTCAGCCCCAGCATTTT. It translates to CASSLGDFQPQHF.

In DNA form, the CDR3 reads TGTGCCAGCAGTTTAGCAGGGCCCCAAGGGGAGACCCAGTACTTC. Translation gives CASSLAGPQGETQYF. This sequence joins TRBV12-3 or TRBV12-4 and TRBJ2-5; D unresolved. V shed 0 bases and J shed 5 bases, with 13 bases lying between them. The CDR3 totals 15 residues.

The chain links TRBV6-2 or TRBV6-3 to TRBJ2-7; 11 nucleotides align to TRBD1. After removal of 6 bases from V and 5 bases from J, the junction contained 9 bases not matched to a gene. The CDR3 is 15 residues long. The germline gives CDR1 MNHEY, CDR2 SVGEGT. The CDR3 loop reads CASSSRGQGAHEQYF. In DNA form, the CDR3 reads TGTGCCAGCAGCTCACGTGGACAGGGGGCCCACGAGCAGTACTTC.

The chain combines TRBV19 with TRBJ2-2, with D perhaps matching TRBD2 (6 bases). Trimming took 6 bases from V and 6 from J, leaving 11 bases between them. CDR3 length: 13 residues. Germline V gene data show CDR1 as LNHDA and CDR2 as SQIVND (reference sequence). The CDR3 coding sequence is TGTGCCAGTAGAGGAGGGCAAGCCGGGGAGCTGTTTTTT. Translation: CASRGGQAGELFF.

In this sample, this clonotype turned up many times. CDR3 amino acids: CASSQPRTGFMGELFF. CDR3 nucleotide sequence: TGCGCCAGCAGCCAACCGAGGACAGGGTTTATGGGGGAGCTGTTTTTT. V gene TRBV5-1 combines with J gene TRBJ2-2; 8 bases line up with TRBD1. V gave up 4 bases and J gave up 8 bases; unmatched junction bases: 13. The CDR3 runs 16 residues. CDR1 and CDR2 (germline): SGHRS, YFSETQ.

This clonotype was picked up a small number of times. The chain links TRBV18 to TRBJ1-1; no clear D gene. Trimming took 2 bases from V and 4 from J, leaving 14 bases between them. In germline, CDR1 is KGHSH, CDR2 LQKENI. The CDR3 covers 15 residues. The CDR3 coding sequence is TGTGCCAGCTCACCAAGTGGCAGCCATTTCACTGAAGCTTTCTTT. This sequence encodes CASSPSGSHFTEAFF.

This clonotype was found many times. The V gene is TRBV7-9, the J gene TRBJ1-3, with D hard to call. There are 14 residues in the CDR3. V was trimmed by 3 bases and J by 2 bases, leaving 8 bases between them. Germline V gene sequence: CDR1 SEHNR, CDR2 FQNEAQ (reference sequence). CDR3 residues: CASSFRRAGNTIYF. For the CDR3, the DNA is TGTGCCAGCAGCTTTAGGCGAGCTGGAAACACCATATATTTT.

This clonotype was recorded many times. CDR3 DNA: TGTGCCAGCAGTCGAGGGACAGGGGTGGTCTACGAGCAGTACTTC. Its translation: CASSRGTGVVYEQYF. The chain is built from TRBV12-3 or TRBV12-4 and TRBJ2-7; 10 bases are shared with TRBD1. The length of the CDR3 is 15 residues. V was clipped by 5 bases and J by 3 bases; unmatched bases: 7.

This clonotype was observed at least ten times. V gene TRBV6-1 combines with J gene TRBJ1-2; 8 nucleotides agree with TRBD1. The CDR3 extends over 14 amino acids. Trimming at V came to 2 bases and at J to 5 bases, leaving 4 bases not matched to a gene. In germline, CDR1 is MNHNS, CDR2 SASEGT. This CDR3 reads CASSETGGLYGYTF. The DNA of the CDR3 is TGTGCCAGCAGTGAAACAGGGGGATTATATGGCTACACCTTC.

This clonotype appeared many times. The V gene is TRBV28, the J gene TRBJ2-7; D gene ambiguous. The CDR3 covers 12 residues. Looked up from germline, CDR1 is MDHEN and CDR2 is SYDVKM. V lost 5 bases and J lost 12, with 17 bases in between. CDR3 bases: TGTGCCAGCAGTCTAACTACACATCCCCCGTACTTC. The encoded protein is CASSLTTHPPYF. Filled out from reference TRBV28 and TRBJ2-7, the complete variable domain reads DVKVTQSSRYLVKRTGEKVFLECVQDMDHENMFWYRQDPGLGLRLIYFSYDVKMKEKGDIPEGYSVSREKKERFSLILESASTNQTSMYLCASSLTTHPPYFGPGTRLTVT.

This chain joins TRBV10-2 and TRBJ1-5, with a weak D call TRBD1 (5 bases). CDR1 is WSHSY, CDR2 SAAADI, per germline. Trimming removed 3 bases at V and 4 bases at J, with 7 bases between. The CDR3 is 13 amino acids. The CDR3 region has the DNA TGCGCCAGCAGTGAACAGGCAAATCAGCCCCAGCATTTT. Translating gives CASSEQANQPQHF.

This clonotype was counted ten times or more. The chain carries TRBV5-1 and TRBJ1-2, with D perhaps TRBD1 (5 bases). The V end lost 0 bases, the J end lost 6 bases, and 15 bases lay between the germline ends. Looked up from germline, CDR1 is SGHRS and CDR2 is YFSETQ. There are 15 residues in the CDR3. DNA of the CDR3: TGCGCCAGCAGCTTGGGAGGAGGGGAAGTCGATGGCTACACCTTC. Translation gives CASSLGGGEVDGYTF.

This clonotype was observed a single time. The rearrangement links TRBV9 to TRBJ1-5; D ambiguous. V gave up 5 bases and J gave up 2 bases, with 17 bases separating them. The CDR3 has 16 residues. Germline CDR1 and CDR2: SGDLS and YYNGEE. CDR3 in DNA: TGTGCCAGCAGTGAAGAGGGCTTCGGCGGCAATCAGCCCCAGCATTTT. This codes for CASSEEGFGGNQPQHF.

This clonotype was recorded at least ten times. The rearrangement uses TRBV28 and TRBJ2-5, with unresolved D. Per germline, CDR1 MDHEN and CDR2 SYDVKM. The CDR3 covers 10 residues. V dropped 8 bases and J dropped 7 bases, with 8 bases sitting between them. CDR3 DNA sequence: TGTGCCAGCGGATGGGGGACCCAGTACTTC. It is translated as CASGWGTQYF.